This TCR beta chain was obtained from a study of T cell repertoires in cytomegalovirus infection. Details on this clonotype: What it recognizes is unknown.

V lost 6 bases and J 4 bases, leaving 13 bases between the germline ends. The CDR3 spans 13 residues. From germline, CDR1 is MNHGY and CDR2 SAAAGT. TCRdb recomputed calls from the reads with MiXCR, one row per CDR3 protein. Altogether 830,000 or so distinct CDR3 sequences are present, around a third being singletons, with the ten largest covering around 11%. The clonotype was recovered from a human donor in good health (CMV status not recorded). Some clones in this sample may be carry-over from other donors' samples. Here the sequenced sample was cultured CD8+ T cells from PBMCs, taken from culture after CMV antigen stimulation. V is TRBV6-8 and J is TRBJ2-7, with D uncertain. CDR3 coding DNA: TGTGCCAGCAGGTACACCCCAGAGTACGAGCAGTACTTC. Its translation: CASRYTPEYEQYF.